This T cell receptor (beta chain) was sequenced for a study of T cell changes during pregnancy in multiple sclerosis. This CDR3 region has 15 residues. CDR1 LNHDA and CDR2 SQIVND come from the germline V gene (reference sequence). Trimming pared 4 bases from V and 0 bases from J, leaving 10 bases between. Assay used: immunoSEQ multiplex PCR; TCRdb lists only in-frame clones, some missing. The sample has fewer than 40,000 clones; around 90% are singletons. V and J are TRBV19 and TRBJ1-3, with a possible D match to TRBD1 (5 bases). The input for sequencing was CD4+ T cells from peripheral blood mononuclear cells, taken after pregnancy. This receptor was identified in a female donor in good health, enrolled as a control in a pregnancy study. The CDR3: CASSTRQTSGNTIYF. CDR3 DNA: TGTGCCAGTAGTACCCGACAGACCTCTGGAAACACCATATATTTT.